This T cell receptor beta chain is drawn from a study of memory CD4+ T cells and cytomegalovirus serostatus. Per the study methods: After removing out-of-frame reads, 2,204,828 distinct TCRbeta sequences remained. Clones were read by immunoSEQ multiplex PCR, and TCRdb kept only the in-frame ones, dropping some. V, J and clone size reflect that table, while D and trimming were determined from the DNA. The sample has over 35,000 clones, 75% to 85% seen once. To note about this clone: Its antigen remains unidentified.

The sort gate was single viable CD3+CD4+CD8-CD45RO+ cells for memory CD4+ T cells. Study findings and constraints: Median bootstrapped AUC for CMV status was just under 0.97 originally, 0.75 to 0.91 US-trained. Suggested: most of the CMV-linked TCR signature lies in CD4+ memory cells.

Per germline, CDR1 MDHEN and CDR2 SYDVKM. The CDR3 has 16 amino acids. Trimming removed 2 bases at V and 2 bases at J, with 10 bases between. This receptor was identified in an adult in good health and CMV-seronegative. Sequencing was done on a sample of memory CD4+ T cells from blood. The V call is TRBV28, the J call TRBJ2-6; weak D call: TRBD1 (5 bases). CDR3 sequence reads: CASSLRAQAGANVLTF. CDR3 bases: TGTGCCAGCAGTTTAAGGGCACAGGCTGGGGCCAACGTCCTGACTTTC. Drawing the rest from reference TRBV28 and TRBJ2-6, the complete variable domain is DVKVTQSSRYLVKRTGEKVFLECVQDMDHENMFWYRQDPGLGLRLIYFSYDVKMKEKGDIPEGYSVSREKKERFSLILESASTNQTSMYLCASSLRAQAGANVLTFGAGSRLTVL.